A selection of T cell receptor beta chains follows, all from one sample in a study of a mutant IDH1 vaccine in newly diagnosed glioma. Sequenced by immunoSEQ multiplex PCR; TCRdb stores in-frame clones only, minus some. The data hold 45,000 to 65,000 clones, with almost 65% observed a single time. Their antigens remain unidentified. This material consisted of peripheral blood mononuclear cells (PBMCs), taken from a glioma patient whose treatment included an IDH1 peptide vaccine. The source is a man in his forties or fifties with glioma. Some clones in this sample may be carry-over from other donors' samples. Both conserved end residues are part of each CDR3. D genes are given only for firm matches. Clone size is shown for a subset of rows, as once, few, many or a class of expanded clone.

>.|TRBV5-1|.|TRBJ2-7
CASSLDPNLRYEQYF
TGCGCCAGCAGCTTGGACCCGAACCTTCGCTACGAGCAGTACTTC
>TRBD1|TRBV27|.|TRBJ1-5
CASSSTGASNQPQHF
TGTGCCAGCAGTTCTACAGGGGCTAGCAATCAGCCCCAGCATTTT
>.|TRBV2|.|TRBJ1-3
CASREGVASGNTIYF
TGTGCCAGCAGAGAAGGGGTGGCCTCTGGAAACACCATATATTTT
>.|TRBV6-6|.|TRBJ2-5
CASSYRMTGTGETQYF
TGTGCCAGCAGTTACAGGATGACAGGGACTGGCGAGACCCAGTACTTC
>.|TRBV19|few|TRBJ2-3
CATETGDSSTDTQYF
TGTGCCACCGAGACAGGCGATTCGAGCACAGATACGCAGTATTTT
>.|TRBV7-6|.|TRBJ1-1
CASSLPNREAFF
TGTGCCAGCAGCTTACCCAACAGAGAAGCTTTCTTT
>TRBD1|TRBV5-1|.|TRBJ1-2
CASNSGTGDGYTF
TGCGCCAGCAACTCCGGGACAGGGGATGGCTACACCTTC
>TRBD1|TRBV6-5|.|TRBJ2-7
CASRPGTGVPEQYF
TGTGCCAGCAGGCCCGGGACAGGGGTCCCCGAGCAGTACTTC
>.|TRBV7-9|few|TRBJ1-1
CASTLGLLNTEAFF
TGTGCCAGCACCCTGGGGCTCCTGAACACTGAAGCTTTCTTT
>.|TRBV5-6|.|TRBJ2-5
CASSLGNSLETQYF
TGTGCCAGCAGCTTGGGTAACAGTTTGGAGACCCAGTACTTC
>.|TRBV5-1|few|TRBJ1-1
CASSRGPENTEAFF
TGCGCCAGCAGTCGGGGACCGGAGAACACTGAAGCTTTCTTT
>TRBD1|TRBV6-6|.|TRBJ2-5
CATKYRGGETQYF
TGTGCCACCAAATACAGGGGCGGAGAGACCCAGTACTTC
>.|TRBV13|.|TRBJ1-1
CASSAPISEAFF
TGTGCCAGCAGCGCCCCAATATCGGAAGCTTTCTTT
>TRBD1|TRBV19|many|TRBJ2-7
CASGTGVGNEQYF
TGTGCCAGCGGAACAGGGGTGGGCAACGAGCAGTACTTC
>TRBD1|TRBV7-3|few|TRBJ2-2
CASSSLGQGNTGELFF
TGTGCCAGCAGCTCCCTAGGACAGGGGAACACCGGGGAGCTGTTTTTT
>.|TRBV5-1|.|TRBJ2-3
CASSTLGADTQYF
TGCGCCAGCAGCACCCTAGGCGCAGATACGCAGTATTTT
>.|TRBV5-1|.|TRBJ2-5
CASSFPDRGETQYF
TGCGCCAGCAGCTTCCCAGACAGAGGAGAGACCCAGTACTTC
>TRBD1|TRBV5-1|.|TRBJ1-2
CASSAQTGQTYGYTF
TGCGCCAGCAGCGCCCAAACGGGACAGACCTATGGCTACACCTTC
>.|TRBV5-8|.|TRBJ1-5
CASSLHRDQPQHF
TGTGCCAGCAGCTTGCACAGGGATCAGCCCCAGCATTTT
>TRBD1|TRBV4-1|few|TRBJ2-7
CASSQGWGQASYEQYF
TGCGCCAGCAGCCAAGGGTGGGGACAGGCCTCCTACGAGCAGTACTTC
>TRBD1|TRBV7-9|.|TRBJ1-2
CASSSTGGAGYGYTF
TGTGCCAGCAGCTCTACAGGGGGCGCGGGCTATGGCTACACCTTC
>TRBD2|TRBV7-3|few|TRBJ2-2
CASSSGGAGTGELFF
TGTGCCAGCAGCTCGGGGGGGGCCGGCACCGGGGAGCTGTTTTTT
>.|TRBV2|few|TRBJ2-2
CASKGQNTGELFF
TGTGCCAGCAAGGGACAAAACACCGGGGAGCTGTTTTTT
>.|TRBV6-1|once|TRBJ1-1
CASSGQPNTEAFF
TGTGCCAGCAGTGGACAGCCTAACACTGAAGCTTTCTTT
>.|TRBV30|.|TRBJ1-6
CAWRFGSPLHF
TGTGCCTGGAGGTTCGGCTCACCCCTCCACTTT
>.|TRBV19|.|TRBJ2-7
CASSMKEGPIYYEQYF
TGTGCCAGTAGTATGAAGGAAGGTCCGATATACTACGAGCAGTACTTC
>TRBD1|TRBV5-5|.|TRBJ2-1
CASSFGTGNEQFF
TGTGCCAGCAGCTTCGGGACAGGGAATGAGCAGTTCTTC
>TRBD1|TRBV5-1|few|TRBJ2-6
CASSGTASGANVLTF
TGCGCCAGCAGCGGGACAGCCTCTGGGGCCAACGTCCTGACTTTC
>.|TRBV2|.|TRBJ1-6
CASSLTEAGALHF
TGTGCCAGCAGCCTGACAGAGGCGGGGGCCCTCCACTTT
>.|TRBV7-6|.|TRBJ1-2
CASSLEPGALIGYTF
TGTGCCAGCAGCTTAGAACCGGGAGCCCTAATCGGCTACACCTTC
>TRBD2|TRBV13|.|TRBJ2-5
CASSLGGGAGETQYF
TGTGCCAGCAGCTTAGGCGGGGGGGCCGGGGAGACCCAGTACTTC
>.|TRBV4-1|few|TRBJ2-7
CASSPRGSGAVYEQYF
TGCGCCAGCAGCCCGAGGGGGTCAGGGGCAGTCTACGAGCAGTACTTC
>.|TRBV7-2|.|TRBJ2-1
CASSLGWAYNEQFF
TGTGCCAGCAGCTTAGGGTGGGCCTACAATGAGCAGTTCTTC
>.|TRBV7-7|once|TRBJ2-4
CASSLVPQNIQYF
TGTGCTAGCAGCTTAGTACCACAAAACATTCAGTACTTC
>.|TRBV29-1|few|TRBJ1-1
CSVVQPGTNTEAFF
TGCAGCGTCGTACAACCAGGGACGAACACTGAAGCTTTCTTT
>.|TRBV29-1|.|TRBJ1-4
CSVEQGGGEKLFF
TGCAGCGTCGAGCAGGGAGGAGGAGAAAAACTGTTTTTT
>.|TRBV20-1|.|TRBJ2-3
CSARGTDTQYF
TGCAGTGCTAGGGGGACAGATACGCAGTATTTT
>.|TRBV7-3|.|TRBJ1-6
CASSPGLRAPLHF
TGTGCCAGCAGCCCCGGTTTGCGTGCACCCCTCCACTTT
>TRBD1|TRBV7-8|once|TRBJ2-7
CASSLVRQGAYEQYF
TGTGCCAGCAGCTTAGTGCGGCAGGGGGCCTACGAGCAGTACTTC
>.|TRBV11-2|.|TRBJ2-5
CASSLSQQVAQYF
TGTGCCAGCAGCCTATCCCAACAGGTGGCCCAGTACTTC
>TRBD1|TRBV6-6|.|TRBJ1-2
CASSYSGTGAHGYTF
TGTGCCAGCAGTTACTCCGGGACAGGGGCTCATGGCTACACCTTC
>.|TRBV5-6|.|TRBJ1-2
CASSYARDYGYTF
TGTGCCAGCAGCTATGCCAGGGACTATGGCTACACCTTC
>TRBD1|TRBV4-1|few|TRBJ2-2
CASSQATGDTGELFF
TGCGCCAGCAGCCAAGCCACAGGGGACACCGGGGAGCTGTTTTTT
>.|TRBV5-1|.|TRBJ2-3
CASSLRTDTQYF
TGCGCCAGCAGCTTACGCACAGATACGCAGTATTTT
>TRBD2|TRBV9|.|TRBJ2-1
CASSVDSGVYNEQFF
TGTGCCAGCAGCGTAGATAGCGGGGTATACAATGAGCAGTTCTTC
>.|TRBV5-1|.|TRBJ2-1
CASSFGRGPPDNEQFF
TGCGCCAGCAGCTTCGGGAGGGGGCCGCCAGACAATGAGCAGTTCTTC
>.|TRBV9|.|TRBJ1-5
CASSVGAGLRGNQPQHF
TGTGCCAGCAGCGTAGGGGCAGGGCTAAGGGGCAATCAGCCCCAGCATTTT
>.|TRBV7-9|.|TRBJ1-4
CASSAAGGSNEKLFF
TGTGCCAGCAGCGCCGCAGGCGGTTCTAATGAAAAACTGTTTTTT
>.|TRBV10-2|.|TRBJ2-1
CASAEGEGRQFF
TGCGCCAGCGCGGAGGGGGAGGGGAGGCAGTTCTTC
>TRBD1|TRBV6-5|once|TRBJ1-2
CASSYQGTGDDGYTF
TGTGCCAGCAGCTACCAGGGGACAGGGGATGATGGCTACACCTTC
>.|TRBV15|.|TRBJ1-2
CATKGKGGFYGYTF
TGTGCCACCAAAGGGAAAGGGGGATTTTATGGCTACACCTTC
>.|TRBV18|.|TRBJ1-1
CASSPGVYTEAFF
TGTGCCAGCTCCCCCGGGGTCTACACTGAAGCTTTCTTT
>TRBD1|TRBV6-5|.|TRBJ1-2
CATLQGNYGYTF
TGTGCCACCTTACAGGGGAACTATGGCTACACCTTC
>TRBD1|TRBV2|.|TRBJ1-1
CASSAQGAAEAFF
TGTGCCAGCAGTGCACAGGGGGCGGCGGAAGCTTTCTTT
>.|TRBV6-1|.|TRBJ1-2
CASTLGGDSYGYTF
TGTGCCAGCACCCTCGGGGGGGACTCCTATGGCTACACCTTC
>.|TRBV6-4|.|TRBJ2-1
CASSSFGRINEQFF
TGTGCCAGCAGTAGCTTCGGGCGGATCAATGAGCAGTTCTTC
>TRBD1|TRBV9|few|TRBJ1-1
CASSPQGASTEAFF
TGTGCCAGCAGCCCACAGGGGGCTAGCACTGAAGCTTTCTTT
>.|TRBV10-2|.|TRBJ1-2
CASYTPNYGYTF
TGCGCCAGCTATACACCTAACTATGGCTACACCTTC